This TCR beta chain comes out of a study of blood T cell repertoires in COVID-19. Study overall: Donors in the United States, Italy and Spain gave samples during acute or convalescent COVID-19. Sample material is recorded as cDNA or gDNA derived from T cells, B-cell-depleted T cells, or PBMCs.

The length of the CDR3 is 16 residues. The V and J ends lost 4 bases and 4 bases, in that order; junction bases with no gene match: 10. Per the germline V gene, CDR1 is KGHDR and CDR2 is SFDVKD. Profiling relied on immunoSEQ multiplex PCR, and the TCRdb table lists in-frame clones only, not all of them. The sample records some 140,000 clones, about 88% being singletons. Participants reported their clinical history, and cohort assignment relied on those reports. The V gene is TRBV24-1, the J gene TRBJ2-3; TRBD2 matches at 7 bases. The TCR originated in a man aged 40-50 years with acute COVID-19. Sample: PBMCs or T cells enriched from blood (not recorded which). The CDR3 bases are TGTGCCACCAGTGAGGGCGGGGGAGGCGGGGCAGATACGCAGTATTTT. Amino acid sequence: CATSEGGGGGADTQYF.